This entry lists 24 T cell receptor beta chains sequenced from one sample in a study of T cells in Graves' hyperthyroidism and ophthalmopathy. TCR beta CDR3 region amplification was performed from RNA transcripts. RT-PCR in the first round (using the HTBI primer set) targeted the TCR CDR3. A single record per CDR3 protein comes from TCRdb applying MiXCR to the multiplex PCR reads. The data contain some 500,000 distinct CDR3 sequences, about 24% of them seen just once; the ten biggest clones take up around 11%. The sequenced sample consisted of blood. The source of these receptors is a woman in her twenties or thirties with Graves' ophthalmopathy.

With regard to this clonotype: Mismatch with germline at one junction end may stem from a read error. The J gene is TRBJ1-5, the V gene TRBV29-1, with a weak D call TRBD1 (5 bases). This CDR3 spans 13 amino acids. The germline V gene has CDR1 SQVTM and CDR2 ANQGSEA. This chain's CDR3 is CSVEDSRGQPQHF. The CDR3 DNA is TGCAGCGTCGAAGACAGCCGGGGTCAGCCCCAGCATTTT.

The CDR3, as DNA: TGCGCCAGCAGCTGGGACATACCCGGGGAGCTGTTTTTT. Encoded protein: CASSWDIPGELFF. This sequence joins TRBV5-1 and TRBJ2-2; TRBD1 might be the D (6 bases). This CDR3 spans 13 amino acids. The germline V gene has CDR1 SGHRS and CDR2 YFSETQ. The germline V and J ends were trimmed by 3 bases and 6 bases, with 9 bases remaining between them.

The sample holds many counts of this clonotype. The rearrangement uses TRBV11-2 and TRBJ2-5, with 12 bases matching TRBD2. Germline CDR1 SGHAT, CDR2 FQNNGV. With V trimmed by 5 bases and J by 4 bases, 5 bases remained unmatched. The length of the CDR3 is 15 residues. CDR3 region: CASSTLAGGRETQYF. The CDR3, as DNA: TGTGCCAGCAGCACTCTAGCGGGGGGGCGAGAGACCCAGTACTTC.

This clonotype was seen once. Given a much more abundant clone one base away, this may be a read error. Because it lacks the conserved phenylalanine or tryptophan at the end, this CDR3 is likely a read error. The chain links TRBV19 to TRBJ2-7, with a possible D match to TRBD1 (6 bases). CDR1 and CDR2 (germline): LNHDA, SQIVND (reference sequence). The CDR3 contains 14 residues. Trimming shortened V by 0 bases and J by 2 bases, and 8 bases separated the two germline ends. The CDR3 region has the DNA TGTGCCAGTAGTATAGAGGGGACAACCTACGAGCAGTACCTC. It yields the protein CASSIEGTTYEQYL.

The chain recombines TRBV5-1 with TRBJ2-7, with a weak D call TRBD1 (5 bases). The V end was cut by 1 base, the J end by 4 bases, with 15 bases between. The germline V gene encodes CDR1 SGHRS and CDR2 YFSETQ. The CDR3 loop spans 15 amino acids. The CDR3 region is CASSLTRAPTYEQYF. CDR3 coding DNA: TGCGCCAGCAGCTTGACCAGGGCTCCGACTTACGAGCAGTACTTC.

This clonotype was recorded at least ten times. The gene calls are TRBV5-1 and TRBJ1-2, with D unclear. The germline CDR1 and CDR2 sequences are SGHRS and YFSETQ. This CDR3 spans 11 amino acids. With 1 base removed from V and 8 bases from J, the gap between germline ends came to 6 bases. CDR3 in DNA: TGCGCCAGCAGCTTGATGGGAGGCTACACCTTC. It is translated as CASSLMGGYTF.

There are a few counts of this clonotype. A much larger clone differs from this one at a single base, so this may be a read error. The CDR3 DNA is TGTGCCAGCAGCCAGCTGGACTATGGCTACACCTTC. Encoded protein: CASSQLDYGYTF. The chain employs TRBV11-2 and TRBJ1-2; no firm D call. CDR1 and CDR2 (germline): SGHAT, FQNNGV. Trimming stripped 5 bases from V and 3 bases from J, with 7 bases between. The CDR3 runs to 12 residues.

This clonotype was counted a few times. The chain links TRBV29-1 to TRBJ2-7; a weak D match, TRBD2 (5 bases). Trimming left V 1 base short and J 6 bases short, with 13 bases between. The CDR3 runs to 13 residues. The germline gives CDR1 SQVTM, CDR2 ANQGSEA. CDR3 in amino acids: CSVEGSGGAEQYF. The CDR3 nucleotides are TGCAGCGTTGAAGGCAGCGGTGGTGCCGAGCAGTACTTC.

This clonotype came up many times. The CDR3 nucleotides read TGTGCCAGCAGCCAAGAAAAGACTATACAAGAGACCCAGTACTTC. Translation gives CASSQEKTIQETQYF. The chain has TRBV4-2 and TRBJ2-5; D is perhaps TRBD2 (5 bases). V was trimmed by 0 bases and J by 2 bases, leaving 10 bases between them. This CDR3 comprises 15 residues. CDR1 is LGHNA and CDR2 is YNFKEQ in the germline V gene.

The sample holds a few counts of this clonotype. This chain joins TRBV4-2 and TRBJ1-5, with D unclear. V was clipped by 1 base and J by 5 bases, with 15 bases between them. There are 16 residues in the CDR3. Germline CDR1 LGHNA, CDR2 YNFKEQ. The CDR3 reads CASSQGILGRYQPQHF. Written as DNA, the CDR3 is TGTGCCAGCAGCCAAGGGATCCTAGGACGGTATCAGCCCCAGCATTTT.

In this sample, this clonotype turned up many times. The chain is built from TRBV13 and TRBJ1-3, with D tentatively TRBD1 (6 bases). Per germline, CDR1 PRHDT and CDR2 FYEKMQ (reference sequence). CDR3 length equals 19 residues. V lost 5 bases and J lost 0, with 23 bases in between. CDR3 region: CASSITPYPGALSGNTIYF. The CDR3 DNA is TGTGCCAGCAGCATTACCCCTTACCCAGGGGCGCTCTCTGGAAACACCATATATTTT.

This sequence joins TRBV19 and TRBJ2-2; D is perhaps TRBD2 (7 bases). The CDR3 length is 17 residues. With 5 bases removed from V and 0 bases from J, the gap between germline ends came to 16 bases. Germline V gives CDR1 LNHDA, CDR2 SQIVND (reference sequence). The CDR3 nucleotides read TGTGCCAGTAGTCTCTCCGGGGGGACAACGAACACCGGGGAGCTGTTTTTT. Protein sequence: CASSLSGGTTNTGELFF.

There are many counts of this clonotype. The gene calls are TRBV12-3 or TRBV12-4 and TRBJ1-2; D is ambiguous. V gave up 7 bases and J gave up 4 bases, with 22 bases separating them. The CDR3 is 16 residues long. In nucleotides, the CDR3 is TGTGCCAGCACCCCCTTCCCTCCCCCCGCGCCCTATGGCTACACCTTC. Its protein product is CASTPFPPPAPYGYTF.

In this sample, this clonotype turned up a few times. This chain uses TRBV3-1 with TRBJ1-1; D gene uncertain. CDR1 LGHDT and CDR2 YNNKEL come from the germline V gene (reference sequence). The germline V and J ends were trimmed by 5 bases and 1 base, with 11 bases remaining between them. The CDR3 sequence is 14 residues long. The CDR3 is CASSSLYENTEAFF. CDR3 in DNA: TGTGCCAGCAGCTCTCTATATGAGAACACTGAAGCTTTCTTT.

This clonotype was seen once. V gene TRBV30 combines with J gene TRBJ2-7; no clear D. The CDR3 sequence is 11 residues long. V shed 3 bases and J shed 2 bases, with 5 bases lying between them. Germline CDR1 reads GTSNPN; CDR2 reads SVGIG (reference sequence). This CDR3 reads CAWRGTYEQYF. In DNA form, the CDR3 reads TGTGCCTGGAGAGGGACCTACGAGCAGTACTTC.

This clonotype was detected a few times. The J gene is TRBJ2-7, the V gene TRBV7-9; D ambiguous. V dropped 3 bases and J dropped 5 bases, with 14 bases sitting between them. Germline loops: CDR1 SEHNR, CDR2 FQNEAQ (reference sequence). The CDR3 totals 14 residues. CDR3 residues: CASSFFASYDEQYF. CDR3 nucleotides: TGTGCCAGCAGCTTCTTTGCCTCATATGACGAGCAGTACTTC.

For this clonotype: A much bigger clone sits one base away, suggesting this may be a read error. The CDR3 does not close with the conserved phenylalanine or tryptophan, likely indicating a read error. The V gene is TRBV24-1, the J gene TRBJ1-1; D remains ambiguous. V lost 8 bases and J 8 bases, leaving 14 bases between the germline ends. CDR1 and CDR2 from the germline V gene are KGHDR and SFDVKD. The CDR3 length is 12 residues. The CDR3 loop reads CATKHGDGEAFY. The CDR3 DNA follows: TGTGCCACCAAACACGGAGATGGGGAAGCTTTCTAT.

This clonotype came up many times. DNA for the CDR3: TGCAGTGCTAAGACAGGGGTGGTCGTCCAGAGCCAGCCCCAGCATTTT. Its translation: CSAKTGVVVQSQPQHF. This sequence joins TRBV20-1 and TRBJ1-5; 8 bases match TRBD1. Germline values: CDR1 DFQATT, CDR2 SNEGSKA (reference sequence). CDR3 size: 16 residues. V shed 4 bases, J shed 7 bases, and the junction held 15 bases outside the gene matches.

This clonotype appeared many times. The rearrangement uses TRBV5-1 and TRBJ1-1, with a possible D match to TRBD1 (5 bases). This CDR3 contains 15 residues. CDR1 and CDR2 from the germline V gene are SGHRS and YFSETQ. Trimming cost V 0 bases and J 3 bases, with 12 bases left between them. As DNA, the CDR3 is TGCGCCAGCAGCTTGGACCCAGGGAAGGACACTGAAGCTTTCTTT. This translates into CASSLDPGKDTEAFF.

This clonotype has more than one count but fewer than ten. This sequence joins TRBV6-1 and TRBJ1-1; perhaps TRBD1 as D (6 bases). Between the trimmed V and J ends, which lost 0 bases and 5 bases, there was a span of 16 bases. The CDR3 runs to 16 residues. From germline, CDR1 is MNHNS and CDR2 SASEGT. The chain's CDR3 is CASSEAWGRGRTEAFF. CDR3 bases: TGTGCCAGCAGTGAAGCGTGGGGGCGTGGGAGAACTGAAGCTTTCTTT.

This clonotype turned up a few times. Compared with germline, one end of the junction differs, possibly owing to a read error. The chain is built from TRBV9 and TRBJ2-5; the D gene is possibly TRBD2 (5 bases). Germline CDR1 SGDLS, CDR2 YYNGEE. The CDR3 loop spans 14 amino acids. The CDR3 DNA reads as TGTGCCAGCAACGTAGGAGGAGGTTCGGAGACCCAGTACTTC. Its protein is CASNVGGGSETQYF.

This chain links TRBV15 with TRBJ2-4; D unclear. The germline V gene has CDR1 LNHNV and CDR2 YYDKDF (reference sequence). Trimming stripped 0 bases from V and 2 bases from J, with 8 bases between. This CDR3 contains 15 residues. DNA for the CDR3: TGTGCCACCAGCAGAGATCTGGGGACCAAAAACATTCAGTACTTC. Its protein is CATSRDLGTKNIQYF.

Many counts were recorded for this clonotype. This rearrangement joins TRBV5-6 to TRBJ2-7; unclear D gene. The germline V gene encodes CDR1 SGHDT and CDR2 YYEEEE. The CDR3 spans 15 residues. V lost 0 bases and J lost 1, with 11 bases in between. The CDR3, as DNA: TGTGCCAGCAGCTTGGTATCGGCAGCATCCTACGAGCAGTACTTC. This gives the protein CASSLVSAASYEQYF.

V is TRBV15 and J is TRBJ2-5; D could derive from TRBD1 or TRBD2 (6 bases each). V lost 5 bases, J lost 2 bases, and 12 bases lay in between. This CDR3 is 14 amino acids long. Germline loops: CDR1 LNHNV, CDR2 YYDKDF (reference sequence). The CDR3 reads CATSAGHHQETQYF. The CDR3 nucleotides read TGTGCCACCAGCGCGGGACACCATCAAGAGACCCAGTACTTC. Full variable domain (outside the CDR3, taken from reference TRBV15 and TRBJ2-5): DAMVIQNPRYQVTQFGKPVTLSCSQTLNHNVMYWYQQKSSQAPKLLFHYYDKDFNNEADTPDNFQSRRPNTSFCFLDIRSPGLGDTAMYLCATSAGHHQETQYFGPGTRLLVL.